This record looks at one T cell receptor beta chain sequence and its context. Its antigen is unknown. This entry belongs to a study of cytomegalovirus exposure and HLA in healthy donors. Study context: The study placed about 86% of its 398 genotyped donors in the Caucasian-associated ancestry cluster.

Findings and caveats of the study: In a later analysis, specific HLA alleles were associated with around 17,000 TCR beta sequences at a 0.05 false discovery rate.

V lost 5 bases to trimming and J lost 7 bases; unmatched junction nucleotides: 5. The CDR3 runs 14 residues. Looked up from germline, CDR1 is MNHEY and CDR2 is SVGAGI. PCR employed 60 Vbeta and 13 Jbeta primers. Produced via immunoSEQ multiplex PCR; TCRdb's table is partial and in-frame only. The table lists around 150,000 clones. Specimen: PBMCs. The V call is TRBV6-5, the J call TRBJ2-1; 10 nucleotides align to TRBD2. The sequence was collected from a man aged 25-45 years in good health and CMV-seronegative. The CDR3 sequence: CASSGGLAVNEQFF. The CDR3 bases are TGTGCCAGCAGTGGAGGACTAGCGGTTAATGAGCAGTTCTTC.